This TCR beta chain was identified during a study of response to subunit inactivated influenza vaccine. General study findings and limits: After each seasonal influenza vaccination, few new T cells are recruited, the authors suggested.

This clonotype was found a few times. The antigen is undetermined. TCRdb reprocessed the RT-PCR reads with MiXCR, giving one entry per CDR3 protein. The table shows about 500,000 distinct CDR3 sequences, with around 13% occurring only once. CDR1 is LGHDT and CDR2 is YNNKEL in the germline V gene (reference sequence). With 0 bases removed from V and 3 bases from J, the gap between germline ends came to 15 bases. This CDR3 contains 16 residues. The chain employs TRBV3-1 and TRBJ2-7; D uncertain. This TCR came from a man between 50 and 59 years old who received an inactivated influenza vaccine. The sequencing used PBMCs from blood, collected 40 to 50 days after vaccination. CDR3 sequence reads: CASSQDPRRYSYEQYF. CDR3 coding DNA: TGTGCCAGCAGCCAAGATCCCAGACGGTACAGCTACGAGCAGTACTTC.